Presented here are 23 T cell receptor beta chains from one specimen sequenced in a study of T cell repertoires in cytomegalovirus infection (dated by TCRdb to 2018 to 2020). The antigens these receptors bind are not known. The sample's treatment or condition label, decoded: in vitro stimulation with specific CMV peptide epitopes to enrich CMV-specific T cells. Sequencing relied on an Illumina HiSeq 1500. TCRdb reran the public reads through fastp at Q25 and MiXCR, keeping productive beta chains. Each entry merges the rows of one CDR3 protein and shows their most common DNA and genes. The sample profile shows hundreds of thousands of distinct CDR3 sequences; about two fifths of them were found once. 43% of the sample comes from the top ten. The source material was cultured PBMCs, sampled from culture after CMV antigen stimulation. The receptors shown here come from a human donor in good health (CMV status not recorded). Some clones in this sample may be carry-over from other donors' samples.

The chain is built from TRBV6-2 or TRBV6-3 and TRBJ2-5, with TRBD2 identical over 7 bases. The V gene end was trimmed by 5 bases and the J gene end by 1 base; junction bases not matched to a gene: 13. The germline CDR1 and CDR2 sequences are MNHEY and SVGEGT. This CDR3 has 17 residues. In DNA form, the CDR3 reads TGTGCCAGCAGTAGACAGAGGACTAGGAGGTCCCAAGAGACCCAGTACTTC. This codes for CASSRQRTRRSQETQYF.

The V call is TRBV7-6, the J call TRBJ1-1; D gene ambiguous. The V and J ends lost 1 base and 0 bases respectively, with 9 bases between them. The CDR3 is 15 amino acids. From germline, CDR1 is SGHVS and CDR2 FNYEAQ. CDR3 protein: CASSLGVALNTEAFF. The DNA of the CDR3 is TGTGCCAGCAGCTTAGGAGTAGCGTTGAACACTGAAGCTTTCTTT.

This CDR3 reads CASSLDPTGVKLFF. CDR3 nucleotides: TGTGCCAGCAGCTTAGACCCCACAGGGGTAAAACTGTTTTTT. V gene TRBV11-2 combines with J gene TRBJ1-4; TRBD1 matches 7 bases. J lost 10 bases, V lost 0 bases, and 5 bases had no gene match. CDR3 length: 14 residues. From germline, CDR1 is SGHAT and CDR2 FQNNGV.

This clonotype appeared a few times. The V and J genes are TRBV12-3 or TRBV12-4 and TRBJ1-6; the match to TRBD1 covers 11 bases. The CDR3 spans 16 residues. The V segment lost 4 bases and the J segment 9 bases; nucleotides outside the gene matches: 8. The CDR3 here is CASSSTGQGASSPLHF. DNA for the CDR3: TGTGCCAGCAGTTCAACCGGACAGGGGGCGAGTTCACCCCTCCACTTT.

This clonotype was found a few times. The chain has TRBV7-8 and TRBJ2-1, with D unclear. V lost 0 bases and J lost 0, with 6 bases in between. The germline V gene encodes CDR1 SGHVS and CDR2 FQNEAQ. The CDR3 sequence is 15 residues long. In DNA, the CDR3 is TGTGCCAGCAGCTTAGCAGCATACTCCTACAATGAGCAGTTCTTC. Its protein is CASSLAAYSYNEQFF.

The chain combines TRBV7-2 with TRBJ1-6, with D possibly matching TRBD1 (6 bases). Trimming left V 0 bases short and J 7 bases short, with 16 bases between. Germline V lookup: CDR1 SGHTA, CDR2 FQGNSA. The CDR3 runs to 17 residues. The CDR3 nucleotides are TGTGCCAGCAGCTTAGCGCAATGGACAGCTCCCAATTCACCCCTCCACTTT. Encoded protein: CASSLAQWTAPNSPLHF.

This CDR3 reads CSATRTSGEPGETQYF. The CDR3 nucleotides read TGCAGTGCTACCCGGACTAGCGGGGAACCGGGGGAGACCCAGTACTTC. The rearrangement joins TRBV20-1 to TRBJ2-5; 12 bases are a match to TRBD2. With 4 bases clipped from V and 5 bases from J, the junction kept 11 bases outside the gene matches. The CDR3 totals 16 residues. The germline V gene has CDR1 DFQATT and CDR2 SNEGSKA (reference sequence).

The CDR3 DNA reads TGTGCCAGCAGTCCAGGGGGCGCGTACACTGAAGCTTTCTTT. Encoded protein: CASSPGGAYTEAFF. The chain has TRBV12-3 or TRBV12-4 and TRBJ1-1, with TRBD1 identical over 8 bases. The length of the CDR3 is 14 residues. After removal of 5 bases from V and 3 bases from J, the junction contained 5 bases not matched to a gene.

The chain has TRBV5-6 and TRBJ2-2; 15 bases match TRBD2. The germline V gene has CDR1 SGHDT and CDR2 YYEEEE. The CDR3 runs to 16 residues. After removal of 6 bases from V and 5 bases from J, the junction contained 5 bases not matched to a gene. CDR3 residues: CASTAGTSGGTGELFF. As DNA, the CDR3 is TGTGCCAGCACCGCCGGGACTAGCGGGGGGACCGGGGAGCTGTTTTTT.

This clonotype was detected a few times. The gene calls are TRBV7-2 and TRBJ2-1, with D perhaps matching TRBD1 (6 bases). Per germline, CDR1 SGHTA and CDR2 FQGNSA. The CDR3 sequence is 14 residues long. Trimming left V 4 bases short and J 10 bases short, with 17 bases between. The CDR3 region is CASSSRRGEEEQFF. CDR3 coding DNA: TGTGCCAGCAGCTCGCGCAGGGGTGAGGAAGAGCAGTTCTTC.

V usage is TRBV7-6 and J usage is TRBJ1-1; D is possibly TRBD1 (5 bases). Trimming shortened V by 7 bases and J by 8 bases, and 17 bases separated the two germline ends. There are 13 residues in the CDR3. Per germline, CDR1 SGHVS and CDR2 FNYEAQ. The CDR3 protein is CASTPVRAGEAFF. CDR3 nucleotides: TGTGCCAGCACCCCAGTTAGGGCAGGGGAAGCTTTCTTT.

This clonotype appeared a few times. The genes are TRBV6-6 and TRBJ2-1; D is unresolved. This CDR3 region has 11 residues. Germline CDR1 and CDR2: MNHNY and SVGAGI (reference sequence). Trimming shortened V by 5 bases and J by 7 bases, and 6 bases separated the two germline ends. As DNA, the CDR3 is TGTGCCAGCAGTGTCAGGAATGAGCAGTTCTTC. Protein sequence: CASSVRNEQFF.

This clonotype was seen only a few times. This chain joins TRBV7-2 and TRBJ2-7, with D possibly called TRBD1 or TRBD2 (5 bases each). V lost 0 bases to trimming and J lost 6 bases, with 12 bases between them. From germline, CDR1 is SGHTA and CDR2 FQGNSA. The CDR3 spans 14 residues. For the CDR3, the DNA is TGTGCCAGCAGCTTAGCGGCAGGGACCCCCGAGCAGTACTTC. Encoded protein: CASSLAAGTPEQYF. Full variable domain (remainder filled in from reference TRBV7-2 and TRBJ2-7): GAGVSQSPSNKVTEKGKDVELRCDPISGHTALYWYRQSLGQGLEFLIYFQGNSAPDKSGLPSDRFSAERTGGSVSTLTIQRTQQEDSAVYLCASSLAAGTPEQYFGPGTRLTVT.

This clonotype was seen only a few times. The V gene is TRBV7-9, the J gene TRBJ2-5; perhaps TRBD2 as D (6 bases). Germline CDR1 reads SEHNR; CDR2 reads FQNEAQ (reference sequence). This CDR3 spans 16 amino acids. Between the trimmed V and J ends, which lost 3 bases and 0 bases, there was a span of 14 bases. The CDR3 DNA sequence: TGTGCCAGCAGCTTGGATCTAGCGCGGTACCAAGAGACCCAGTACTTC. This translates into CASSLDLARYQETQYF.

This clonotype occurred a few times. This rearrangement joins TRBV5-6 to TRBJ1-1; no firm D call. Germline V gives CDR1 SGHDT, CDR2 YYEEEE. V was trimmed by 4 bases and J by 1 base, leaving 8 bases between them. The CDR3 runs to 13 residues. The CDR3, as DNA: TGTGCCAGCAGCCAGATTGGGAACACTGAAGCTTTCTTT. Translating it yields CASSQIGNTEAFF. Filled out from reference TRBV5-6 and TRBJ1-1, the complete variable domain reads DAGVTQSPTHLIKTRGQQVTLRCSPKSGHDTVSWYQQALGQGPQFIFQYYEEEERQRGNFPDRFSGHQFPNYSSELNVNALLLGDSALYLCASSQIGNTEAFFGQGTRLTVV.

This clonotype was seen a handful of times. The chain has TRBV5-1 and TRBJ1-1; the D gene is possibly TRBD1 (5 bases). The length of the CDR3 is 15 residues. V lost 0 bases to trimming and J lost 1 base, with 10 bases between them. Germline lookup yields CDR1 SGHRS and CDR2 YFSETQ. The CDR3 sequence is CASSLGAGTNTEAFF. In DNA form, the CDR3 reads TGCGCCAGCAGCTTGGGCGCAGGGACGAACACTGAAGCTTTCTTT.

V is TRBV7-2 and J is TRBJ2-6; D might be TRBD1 (6 bases). CDR3 size: 16 residues. The germline V gene has CDR1 SGHTA and CDR2 FQGNSA. Trimming pared 2 bases from V and 3 bases from J, leaving 11 bases between. The DNA of the CDR3 is TGTGCCAGCAGCTTAACCACAGGGTATGGGGCCAACGTCCTGACTTTC. Protein: CASSLTTGYGANVLTF.

The chain is built from TRBV28 and TRBJ2-3; possibly TRBD1 for D (7 bases). The V and J ends lost 4 bases and 1 base respectively, with 9 bases between them. CDR3 length: 14 residues. Germline lookup yields CDR1 MDHEN and CDR2 SYDVKM. DNA of the CDR3: TGTGCCAGCAGTTGGAGGGGGCGCACAGATACGCAGTATTTT. Translation: CASSWRGRTDTQYF.

The chain is built from TRBV20-1 and TRBJ1-1, with a possible D match to TRBD1 (6 bases). Germline assignment: CDR1 DFQATT and CDR2 SNEGSKA (reference sequence). Trimming took 6 bases from V and 1 from J, leaving 15 bases between them. The CDR3 loop spans 14 amino acids. In DNA form, the CDR3 reads TGCAGTGCCAGAAGACAGGCCCCGAACACTGAAGCTTTCTTT. This sequence encodes CSARRQAPNTEAFF.

This clonotype was found many times. The V gene is TRBV7-2, the J gene TRBJ2-7; D not resolved. The germline V gene has CDR1 SGHTA and CDR2 FQGNSA. The CDR3 contains 13 residues. V lost 3 bases and J 3 bases, leaving 9 bases between the germline ends. CDR3: CASSFNADYEQYF. In nucleotides, the CDR3 is TGTGCCAGCAGCTTTAACGCCGACTACGAGCAGTACTTC.

This clonotype occurred once. The CDR3 DNA follows: TGCGCCAGCAGCGTGACAGGGGGGAACACCGGGGAGCTGTTTTTT. Translating gives CASSVTGGNTGELFF. The J gene is TRBJ2-2, the V gene TRBV5-1, with 9 positions matching TRBD1. CDR3 length: 15 residues. CDR1 and CDR2 from the germline V gene are SGHRS and YFSETQ. V lost 4 bases and J lost 1; bases outside the gene matches: 2.

This chain links TRBV27 with TRBJ2-6, with 11 positions matching TRBD1. Germline CDR1 MNHEY, CDR2 SMNVEV (reference sequence). This CDR3 has 14 amino acids. The V gene end was trimmed by 6 bases and the J gene end by 9 bases; junction bases not matched to a gene: 4. This CDR3 reads CASRRTGGVNVLTF. The CDR3 DNA is TGTGCCAGCAGGCGGACAGGGGGCGTCAACGTCCTGACTTTC.

Turning to this clonotype: Sequence at one end of the junction differs from germline and may be a read error. This sequence joins TRBV20-1 and TRBJ2-1; TRBD2 agrees at 7 bases. Germline V CDR1 and CDR2: DFQATT, SNEGSKA (reference sequence). The CDR3 covers 14 residues. The DNA for the CDR3 is TGCAGTGTTAGACTCGGGACTATGGACAATGAGCAGTTCTTT. Amino acids: CSVRLGTMDNEQFF.